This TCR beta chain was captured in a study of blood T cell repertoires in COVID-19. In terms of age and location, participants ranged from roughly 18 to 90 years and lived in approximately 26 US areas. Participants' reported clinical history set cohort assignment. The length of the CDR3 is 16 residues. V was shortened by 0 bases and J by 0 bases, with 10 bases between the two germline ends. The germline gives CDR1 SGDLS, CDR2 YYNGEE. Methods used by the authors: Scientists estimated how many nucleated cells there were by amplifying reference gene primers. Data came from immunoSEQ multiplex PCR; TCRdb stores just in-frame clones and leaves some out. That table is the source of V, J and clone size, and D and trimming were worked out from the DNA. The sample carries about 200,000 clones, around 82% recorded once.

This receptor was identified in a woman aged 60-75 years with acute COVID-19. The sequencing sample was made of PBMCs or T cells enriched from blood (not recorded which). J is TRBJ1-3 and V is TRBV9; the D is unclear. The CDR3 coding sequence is TGTGCCAGCAGCGTAGGATTGGCTTACTCTGGAAACACCATATATTTT. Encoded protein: CASSVGLAYSGNTIYF.